This is a list of T cell receptor beta chains from one sample in a study of cytomegalovirus exposure and HLA in healthy donors. Method: immunoSEQ multiplex PCR; TCRdb's copy keeps in-frame clones and lacks some. The sample records approximately 140,000 clones, 70% to 90% being singletons. The sequenced sample consisted of PBMCs. These receptors came from a young woman in good health and CMV-seronegative. Both conserved end residues are part of each CDR3. Each record gives: V gene, clone size, D gene, J gene, CDR3 DNA, CDR3 protein. A D gene is named only where the DNA matches it firmly. Clone size is not always given. Where it is, it says once, few, many or a class for expanded clones.

V gene: TRBV18; clone size: .; D gene: .; J gene: TRBJ1-2; CDR3 DNA: TGTGCCAGCTCACCACCGGGGGCTGGGACTATCTATGGCTACACCTTC; CDR3 protein: CASSPPGAGTIYGYTF
V gene: TRBV11-2; clone size: .; D gene: .; J gene: TRBJ2-7; CDR3 DNA: TGTGCCAGCAGCTATGGACAGTTTAGTTACGAGCAGTACTTC; CDR3 protein: CASSYGQFSYEQYF
V gene: TRBV9; clone size: few; D gene: .; J gene: TRBJ1-2; CDR3 DNA: TGTGCCAGCAGCCCAGCGGAGGAGGGCTACACCTTC; CDR3 protein: CASSPAEEGYTF
V gene: TRBV29-1; clone size: .; D gene: TRBD1; J gene: TRBJ1-5; CDR3 DNA: TGCAGCGTTGAAGAGAACAGGGGTTATAGCAATCAGCCCCAGCATTTT; CDR3 protein: CSVEENRGYSNQPQHF
V gene: TRBV21-1; clone size: .; D gene: .; J gene: TRBJ2-7; CDR3 DNA: TGTGCCAGCGGGACTAGCGGGACCTACGAGCAGTACTTC; CDR3 protein: CASGTSGTYEQYF
V gene: TRBV2; clone size: .; D gene: .; J gene: TRBJ1-1; CDR3 DNA: TGTGCCAGCAGAGGGGACTCAAAGAACACTGAAGCTTTCTTT; CDR3 protein: CASRGDSKNTEAFF
V gene: TRBV9; clone size: .; D gene: TRBD1; J gene: TRBJ1-5; CDR3 DNA: TGTGCCAGCAGCGCGGGACAGGGGTTGTATCAGCCCCAGCATTTT; CDR3 protein: CASSAGQGLYQPQHF
V gene: TRBV9; clone size: once; D gene: TRBD1; J gene: TRBJ2-7; CDR3 DNA: TGTGCCAGCAGCGGAGGGACAGGGTTGAGTGGCGAGCAGTACTTC; CDR3 protein: CASSGGTGLSGEQYF
V gene: TRBV7-9; clone size: .; D gene: .; J gene: TRBJ1-5; CDR3 DNA: TGTGCCAGCAGCGATACAGGGAGTGGTCAGCCCCAGCATTTT; CDR3 protein: CASSDTGSGQPQHF
V gene: TRBV20-1; clone size: few; D gene: .; J gene: TRBJ1-1; CDR3 DNA: TGCAGGAACACAAGGGGCACTGAAGCTTTCTTT; CDR3 protein: CRNTRGTEAFF
V gene: TRBV7-2; clone size: .; D gene: .; J gene: TRBJ1-4; CDR3 DNA: TGTGCCAGCAGCCGATTTGGACAGCGTAATGAAAAACTGTTTTTT; CDR3 protein: CASSRFGQRNEKLFF
V gene: TRBV7-2; clone size: .; D gene: TRBD1; J gene: TRBJ1-5; CDR3 DNA: TGTGCCAGCAGCATACAACGCCGGGACAGTGCTACCAATCAGCCCCAGCATTTT; CDR3 protein: CASSIQRRDSATNQPQHF
V gene: TRBV11-2; clone size: once; D gene: TRBD1; J gene: TRBJ1-1; CDR3 DNA: TGTGCCAGCAGCTCTCCGACAGGGGGCGCGGACACTGAAGCTTTCTTT; CDR3 protein: CASSSPTGGADTEAFF
V gene: TRBV11-3; clone size: few; D gene: .; J gene: TRBJ2-2; CDR3 DNA: TGTGCCAGCAGCTTATCGGCGGGCACCGGGGAGCTGTTTTTT; CDR3 protein: CASSLSAGTGELFF
V gene: TRBV27; clone size: .; D gene: .; J gene: TRBJ1-2; CDR3 DNA: TGTGCCAGCAGTTTACAGGGTGATGACTATGGCTACACCTTC; CDR3 protein: CASSLQGDDYGYTF
V gene: TRBV6-1; clone size: .; D gene: TRBD1; J gene: TRBJ1-1; CDR3 DNA: TGTGCCAGCAGCCTACAGGGGGCCACTGAAGCTTTCTTT; CDR3 protein: CASSLQGATEAFF
V gene: TRBV6-6; clone size: .; D gene: TRBD1; J gene: TRBJ2-7; CDR3 DNA: TGTGCCAGCAGGGGGACAGGGTTCAGGTACGAGCAGTACTTC; CDR3 protein: CASRGTGFRYEQYF
V gene: TRBV29-1; clone size: .; D gene: .; J gene: TRBJ2-7; CDR3 DNA: TGCAGCGTTGCAGGGGGGACGGCTACCTCCTACGAGCAGTACTTC; CDR3 protein: CSVAGGTATSYEQYF
V gene: TRBV2; clone size: once; D gene: TRBD2; J gene: TRBJ2-1; CDR3 DNA: TGTGCCAGCAGGGAACAGCGGGGGGGTCCTCTGGGGCAATTTACATATGAGCAGTTCTTC; CDR3 protein: CASREQRGGPLGQFTYEQFF
V gene: TRBV6-6; clone size: .; D gene: TRBD2; J gene: TRBJ2-7; CDR3 DNA: TGTGCCAGCACCACAAGGGAGGGGAACCCCGAGCAGTACTTC; CDR3 protein: CASTTREGNPEQYF
V gene: TRBV5-4; clone size: .; D gene: TRBD2; J gene: TRBJ2-7; CDR3 DNA: TGTGCCAGCAGCCCGACCGGGACTAGCGTCTCCTACGAGCAGTACTTC; CDR3 protein: CASSPTGTSVSYEQYF
V gene: TRBV5-1; clone size: .; D gene: .; J gene: TRBJ1-4; CDR3 DNA: TGCGCCAGCAGCTTGGGGGCAGGGAATGAAAAACTGTTTTTT; CDR3 protein: CASSLGAGNEKLFF
V gene: TRBV7-2; clone size: .; D gene: TRBD1; J gene: TRBJ1-2; CDR3 DNA: TGTGCCAGCAGCGAAAACAGGGGTTGGTATGGCTACACCTTC; CDR3 protein: CASSENRGWYGYTF
V gene: TRBV12-2; clone size: .; D gene: .; J gene: TRBJ2-1; CDR3 DNA: TGTGCAAGTCGCTTAGCGCATACAGGCTCCTACAATGAGCAGTTCTTC; CDR3 protein: CASRLAHTGSYNEQFF
V gene: TRBV6-4; clone size: .; D gene: .; J gene: TRBJ2-1; CDR3 DNA: TGTGCCAGCAGTGACTCCTTAAGCCCGGCCCTACCATGGAGTGAGCAGTTCTTC; CDR3 protein: CASSDSLSPALPWSEQFF
V gene: TRBV6-1; clone size: .; D gene: TRBD2; J gene: TRBJ2-1; CDR3 DNA: TGTGCCAGCATAGGACTAGCCCTATACAATGAGCAGTTCTTC; CDR3 protein: CASIGLALYNEQFF
V gene: TRBV5-1; clone size: .; D gene: TRBD1; J gene: TRBJ1-4; CDR3 DNA: TGCGCCAGCAGCTCCACACAGGGGGTTGAAAAACTGTTTTTT; CDR3 protein: CASSSTQGVEKLFF
V gene: TRBV27; clone size: .; D gene: .; J gene: TRBJ2-7; CDR3 DNA: TGTGCCAGCAGTTCTTACCGCACAGGGTCCGAGCAGTACTTC; CDR3 protein: CASSSYRTGSEQYF
V gene: TRBV7-2; clone size: .; D gene: TRBD2; J gene: TRBJ2-5; CDR3 DNA: TGTGCCAGCAGCTTAGGTTGGGGGGGGGAGACCCAGTACTTC; CDR3 protein: CASSLGWGGETQYF
V gene: TRBV27; clone size: .; D gene: TRBD1; J gene: TRBJ1-2; CDR3 DNA: TGTGCCAGCAGACCAATGGACAGGGCACCAGGAGGGTACACCTTC; CDR3 protein: CASRPMDRAPGGYTF
V gene: TRBV6-1; clone size: .; D gene: .; J gene: TRBJ1-5; CDR3 DNA: TGTGCCAGCACCCCAGGGGAGGGCCATCAGCCCCAGCATTTT; CDR3 protein: CASTPGEGHQPQHF
V gene: TRBV7-2; clone size: .; D gene: TRBD1; J gene: TRBJ1-2; CDR3 DNA: TGTGCCAGCAGCCCGACGGGACAGCCTATCTATGGCTACACCTTC; CDR3 protein: CASSPTGQPIYGYTF
V gene: TRBV7-9; clone size: .; D gene: TRBD1; J gene: TRBJ1-2; CDR3 DNA: TGTGCCAGCAGCTTACAGGGGGCCGGTGGCTACACCTTC; CDR3 protein: CASSLQGAGGYTF
V gene: TRBV9; clone size: .; D gene: TRBD1; J gene: TRBJ1-2; CDR3 DNA: TGTGCCAGCAGCGCCCAGACAGGGAACTATGGCTACACCTTC; CDR3 protein: CASSAQTGNYGYTF
V gene: TRBV29-1; clone size: .; D gene: TRBD1; J gene: TRBJ2-3; CDR3 DNA: TGCAGCGTTAGACAGGGAACTAGCACAGATACGCAGTATTTT; CDR3 protein: CSVRQGTSTDTQYF
V gene: TRBV28; clone size: .; D gene: TRBD2; J gene: TRBJ2-3; CDR3 DNA: TGTGCCAGCAGGGTAGCGGGGGCCGAGGTAACGCAGTATTTT; CDR3 protein: CASRVAGAEVTQYF
V gene: TRBV28; clone size: .; D gene: .; J gene: TRBJ1-5; CDR3 DNA: TGTGCCAGCAGTTTTAGTAGCAATCAGCCCCAGCATTTT; CDR3 protein: CASSFSSNQPQHF
V gene: TRBV19; clone size: once; D gene: .; J gene: TRBJ1-5; CDR3 DNA: TGTGCCAGTAACTCCCAACTCGGGACACCCATTCAGCCCCAGCATTTT; CDR3 protein: CASNSQLGTPIQPQHF
V gene: TRBV4-1; clone size: once; D gene: .; J gene: TRBJ2-4; CDR3 DNA: TGCGCCAGCAGCCAAGACCTAGCCAAAAACATTCAGTACTTC; CDR3 protein: CASSQDLAKNIQYF